A single sample gave rise to the 19 T cell receptor beta chains below, sequenced in a study of CD8 T cells in Susac syndrome. A quantity of about 0.45 to 1 ug RNA underwent reverse transcription using random hexamers. TCRdb ran MiXCR on the immunoSEQ multiplex PCR reads and lists one entry per CDR3 protein. The sample records about 250,000 distinct CDR3 sequences, approximately 92% being singletons. The sequencing input was CD4+ T cells from PBMCs. The receptor source for this set is a human donor with multiple sclerosis.

The chain recombines TRBV20-1 with TRBJ2-5; the D gene is possibly TRBD2 (5 bases). V lost 6 bases to trimming and J lost 3 bases, with 14 bases between them. The CDR3 loop spans 13 amino acids. The V gene's germline CDR1 is DFQATT and CDR2 SNEGSKA (reference sequence). The DNA for the CDR3 is TGCAGTGCAACTAGACGGTGGGAAGAGACCCAGTACTTC. Translating it yields CSATRRWEETQYF.

The chain is built from TRBV27 and TRBJ2-2; possibly TRBD2 for D (6 bases). Germline loops: CDR1 MNHEY, CDR2 SMNVEV (reference sequence). The CDR3 extends over 16 amino acids. Trimming cost V 7 bases and J 6 bases, with 21 bases left between them. The CDR3 coding sequence is TGTGCCAGCATGCTGCGTGCGGGGCAACCACCCGGGGAGCTGTTTTTT. Translating it yields CASMLRAGQPPGELFF.

The V call is TRBV9, the J call TRBJ2-3; 10 bases are a match to TRBD2. Trimming at V came to 3 bases and at J to 1 base, leaving 14 bases not matched to a gene. The CDR3 has 19 residues. Germline loops: CDR1 SGDLS, CDR2 YYNGEE. As DNA, the CDR3 is TGTGCCAGCAGCGCCCCTATTGCAAGCGGGGGGGCCGGCACAGATACGCAGTATTTT. It specifies CASSAPIASGGAGTDTQYF.

The chain is built from TRBV15 and TRBJ2-1; D is ambiguous. CDR1 and CDR2 (germline): LNHNV, YYDKDF (reference sequence). The CDR3 extends over 14 amino acids. The V end was cut by 0 bases, the J end by 5 bases, with 8 bases between. The CDR3 DNA follows: TGTGCCACCAGCAGAGAGCTTCAGAACAATGAGCAGTTCTTC. As protein: CATSRELQNNEQFF.

J is TRBJ1-2 and V is TRBV29-1; 9 nucleotides line up with TRBD1. The germline V gene has CDR1 SQVTM and CDR2 ANQGSEA. Unmatched junction bases numbered 5, after V lost 6 bases and J lost 3 bases. This CDR3 spans 13 amino acids. CDR3 sequence: CSVPTGGYYGYTF. The CDR3 nucleotides are TGCAGCGTACCAACAGGGGGCTACTATGGCTACACCTTC.

The chain joins TRBV7-3 to TRBJ2-3; TRBD2 might be the D (5 bases). The V end lost 5 bases, the J end lost 4 bases, and 13 bases lay between the germline ends. Germline CDR1 reads SGHTA; CDR2 reads FQGTGA. The CDR3 consists of 14 residues. CDR3: CASSLSLSADTQYF. The CDR3 region has the DNA TGTGCCAGCAGCCTCTCCCTTAGCGCAGATACGCAGTATTTT.

This chain uses TRBV5-1 with TRBJ1-1; D remains ambiguous. The CDR3 is 11 amino acids. In germline, CDR1 is SGHRS, CDR2 YFSETQ. The CDR3 loop reads CDVRAGTEAFF. CDR3 nucleotide sequence: TGCGACGTCCGGGCGGGGACTGAAGCTTTCTTT.

The CDR3 DNA reads TGCAGTGCTAGAAGGGACGAGGGTGAAGCTTTCTTT. It translates to CSARRDEGEAFF. The genes are TRBV20-1 and TRBJ1-1; a possible D gene is TRBD1 (5 bases). The CDR3 has 12 residues. Germline lookup yields CDR1 DFQATT and CDR2 SNEGSKA (reference sequence). Trimming cost V 2 bases and J 7 bases, with 11 bases left between them.

The chain recombines TRBV27 with TRBJ1-1, with unresolved D. Germline values: CDR1 MNHEY, CDR2 SMNVEV (reference sequence). There are 14 residues in the CDR3. Deletions cut 5 bases from V and 1 base from J, with 11 bases between. CDR3 sequence reads: CASSPPLKNTEAFF. DNA of the CDR3: TGTGCCAGCAGTCCCCCCTTGAAGAACACTGAAGCTTTCTTT.

The chain recombines TRBV7-3 with TRBJ2-2, with TRBD2 matching over 9 bases. After removal of 2 bases from V and 6 bases from J, the junction contained 7 bases not matched to a gene. Germline V gene lookup returns CDR1 SGHTA and CDR2 FQGTGA. CDR3 length: 16 amino acids. CDR3 protein: CASSLGPGLAPGELFF. CDR3 coding DNA: TGTGCCAGCAGCTTAGGCCCGGGACTAGCCCCCGGGGAGCTGTTTTTT.

The rearrangement joins TRBV4-1 to TRBJ2-7, with D possibly matching TRBD1 (6 bases). Germline values: CDR1 MGHRA, CDR2 YSYEKL. The CDR3 spans 14 residues. Trimming pared 1 base from V and 4 bases from J, leaving 11 bases between. CDR3 loop: CASSQGDRLYEQYF. DNA of the CDR3: TGCGCCAGCAGCCAAGGCGACAGGCTGTACGAGCAGTACTTC.

The V gene is TRBV10-3, the J gene TRBJ2-3; TRBD1 is a possible D gene (6 bases). This CDR3 has 18 amino acids. Germline CDR1 ENHRY, CDR2 SYGVKD. Trimming removed 6 bases at V and 2 bases at J, with 24 bases between. CDR3: CAISGLRPGDPNTDTQYF. In DNA form, the CDR3 reads TGTGCCATCAGCGGCTTAAGGCCAGGGGACCCCAACACAGATACGCAGTATTTT.

The genes are TRBV12-3 or TRBV12-4 and TRBJ1-1; D possibly corresponds to TRBD1 (6 bases). The CDR3 spans 14 residues. Trimming took off 6 bases at V and 8 bases at J, with 19 bases between the two ends. For the CDR3, the DNA is TGTGCCAGCAGCCAAGCCGCCTTACAGGGCGAAGCTTTCTTT. Protein product: CASSQAALQGEAFF.

The chain is built from TRBV5-1 and TRBJ2-7, with TRBD2 identical over 10 bases. The CDR3 is made up of 14 amino acids. V dropped 6 bases and J dropped 6; count of bases not matched to a gene: 9. Germline V gives CDR1 SGHRS, CDR2 YFSETQ. The DNA of the CDR3 is TGCGCCAGCACAAGGAGCGGGGGGGCCGTCGAGCAGTACTTC. Protein product: CASTRSGGAVEQYF.

The rearrangement uses TRBV30 and TRBJ1-2; perhaps TRBD1 as D (6 bases). The CDR3 is 14 residues long. V was pared by 1 base and J by 8 bases, with 17 bases between. CDR1 and CDR2 (germline): GTSNPN, SVGIG (reference sequence). The chain's CDR3 is CAWSETQGLGGYTF. The CDR3 DNA reads TGTGCCTGGAGTGAGACACAGGGATTAGGAGGCTACACCTTC.

This chain uses TRBV7-9 with TRBJ1-1; D possibly corresponds to TRBD1 (6 bases). The CDR3 is made up of 17 amino acids. Trimming cost V 3 bases and J 1 base, with 18 bases left between them. Per germline, CDR1 SEHNR and CDR2 FQNEAQ (reference sequence). In nucleotides, the CDR3 is TGTGCCAGCAGCTTTCTTCGGACAGCGACCCGGAACACTGAAGCTTTCTTT. The encoded protein is CASSFLRTATRNTEAFF.

The chain combines TRBV5-1 with TRBJ2-3; D might be TRBD1 (5 bases). The germline V and J ends were trimmed by 0 bases and 2 bases, with 7 bases remaining between them. Germline-derived CDR1 and CDR2 are SGHRS and YFSETQ. This CDR3 contains 14 residues. CDR3 sequence: CASSLGRDTDTQYF. Here the CDR3 DNA reads TGCGCCAGCAGCTTGGGCAGGGACACAGATACGCAGTATTTT. The whole variable domain, filled in from reference TRBV5-1 and TRBJ2-3, reads KAGVTQTPRYLIKTRGQQVTLSCSPISGHRSVSWYQQTPGQGLQFLFEYFSETQRNKGNFPGRFSGRQFSNSRSEMNVSTLELGDSALYLCASSLGRDTDTQYFGPGTRLTVL.

V usage is TRBV7-3 and J usage is TRBJ2-7, with 8 nucleotides matching TRBD1. The ends lost 5 bases at V and 0 bases at J; junction bases unmatched: 9. The length of the CDR3 is 16 residues. The germline CDR1 and CDR2 sequences are SGHTA and FQGTGA. The CDR3 here is CASSAQTGERSYEQYV. CDR3 bases: TGTGCCAGCAGCGCCCAGACAGGGGAACGCTCCTACGAGCAGTACGTC.

DNA of the CDR3: TGTGCCAGCAACGAGGGGGGCTACGAGCAGTACTTC. As protein: CASNEGGYEQYF. The chain recombines TRBV6-2 or TRBV6-3 with TRBJ2-7; tentatively, D is TRBD1 or TRBD2 (6 bases each). V gave up 7 bases and J gave up 3 bases, with 10 bases separating them. The V gene's germline CDR1 is MNHEY and CDR2 SVGEGT. This CDR3 comprises 12 residues.